These 19 T cell receptor beta chains share one sample of origin, sequenced in a study of blood T cell repertoires in COVID-19. Method: immunoSEQ multiplex PCR; TCRdb's copy keeps in-frame clones and lacks some. This table holds 110,000 to 150,000 clones, approximately 84% found once. The source material was peripheral blood. The receptors were sampled from a woman aged 55-70 years with acute or convalescent COVID-19.

The chain carries TRBV19 and TRBJ2-1; D is possibly TRBD2 (7 bases). CDR1 and CDR2 (germline): LNHDA, SQIVND (reference sequence). This CDR3 is 15 amino acids long. V was clipped by 9 bases and J by 6 bases, with 21 bases between them. The CDR3 protein is CASSRSGTIPNEQFF. CDR3 in DNA: TGTGCCAGCTCTCGAAGCGGGACAATCCCCAATGAGCAGTTCTTC.

The chain has TRBV14 and TRBJ2-7, with a possible D match to TRBD2 (6 bases). The CDR3 length is 14 residues. Between the trimmed V and J ends, which lost 4 bases and 2 bases, there was a span of 12 bases. Germline assignment: CDR1 SGHDN and CDR2 FVKESK. CDR3 sequence reads: CASSPGTGAYEQYF. The CDR3 region has the DNA TGTGCCAGCAGCCCCGGGACTGGGGCCTACGAGCAGTACTTC.

The chain carries TRBV7-9 and TRBJ2-1; 12 bases line up with TRBD2. CDR1 is SEHNR and CDR2 is FQNEAQ in the germline V gene (reference sequence). The trim removed 5 bases at V and 4 bases at J, leaving 12 bases unmatched. The CDR3 extends over 18 amino acids. The CDR3 reads CASSGTSGLLGLYNEQFF. The CDR3 DNA reads as TGTGCCAGCAGCGGGACTAGCGGGCTTTTGGGGCTTTACAATGAGCAGTTCTTC.

This clone has a handful of counts. This CDR3 is also generated by other DNA sequences in the sample. CDR3 loop: CASSELAGAYNEQFF. CDR3 sequence (DNA): TGTGCCAGCAGTGAATTAGCGGGAGCCTACAATGAGCAGTTCTTC. The genes are TRBV6-1 and TRBJ2-1, with TRBD2 matching over 9 bases. V lost 2 bases and J lost 2; bases outside the gene matches: 1. Germline V gene sequence: CDR1 MNHNS, CDR2 SASEGT. CDR3 length: 15 amino acids.

V gene TRBV5-6 combines with J gene TRBJ1-2; tentatively, D is TRBD1 (6 bases). The CDR3 has 14 residues. With 1 base removed from V and 4 bases from J, the gap between germline ends came to 11 bases. Germline-derived CDR1 and CDR2 are SGHDT and YYEEEE. The CDR3: CASSLSGVSYGYTF. The CDR3 nucleotides are TGTGCCAGCAGCTTGTCAGGGGTTTCCTATGGCTACACCTTC.

The V and J genes are TRBV6-1 and TRBJ2-7; D might be TRBD1 (5 bases). The CDR3 sequence is 12 residues long. V lost 5 bases and J lost 3, with 8 bases in between. CDR1 and CDR2 from the germline V gene are MNHNS and SASEGT. DNA of the CDR3: TGTGCCAGCAGTAGGGGTTACTACGAGCAGTACTTC. It yields the protein CASSRGYYEQYF.

This chain connects TRBV24-1 to TRBJ2-1; maybe TRBD1 (6 bases). With 3 bases removed from V and 8 bases from J, the gap between germline ends came to 19 bases. The CDR3 runs to 16 residues. Germline CDR1 reads KGHDR; CDR2 reads SFDVKD. This chain's CDR3 is CATSDPGAGAYYEQFF. As DNA, the CDR3 is TGTGCCACCAGTGATCCCGGGGCAGGGGCATACTATGAGCAGTTCTTC.

This clone was detected only once. The chain employs TRBV11-2 and TRBJ2-2; a weak D match, TRBD1 (6 bases). V was shortened by 3 bases and J by 5 bases, with 7 bases between the two germline ends. The length of the CDR3 is 13 residues. Per the germline V gene, CDR1 is SGHAT and CDR2 is FQNNGV. The CDR3: CASSFDRTGELFF. As DNA, the CDR3 is TGTGCCAGCAGCTTCGACAGGACCGGGGAGCTGTTTTTT.

J is TRBJ2-1 and V is TRBV9, with 9 bases matching TRBD2. In germline, CDR1 is SGDLS, CDR2 YYNGEE. The ends lost 5 bases at V and 5 bases at J; junction bases unmatched: 8. The CDR3 totals 15 residues. This CDR3 reads CASRGAGGPNNEQFF. The CDR3 nucleotides are TGTGCCAGCAGGGGCGCGGGAGGGCCCAACAATGAGCAGTTCTTC.

This clone appeared a few times. This chain uses TRBV10-2 with TRBJ2-7; 8 bases map to TRBD2. Germline lookup yields CDR1 WSHSY and CDR2 SAAADI. CDR3 length: 13 residues. Trimming at V came to 2 bases and at J to 4 bases, leaving 1 base not matched to a gene. CDR3 protein: CASSETSGYEQYF. The CDR3 DNA reads TGCGCCAGCAGTGAGACTAGCGGATACGAGCAGTACTTC.

J is TRBJ1-1 and V is TRBV6-5, with D unclear. This CDR3 comprises 11 residues. Trimming pared 6 bases from V and 4 bases from J, leaving 6 bases between. CDR1 MNHEY and CDR2 SVGAGI come from the germline V gene. The CDR3 loop reads CASRRSTEAFF. In nucleotides, the CDR3 is TGTGCCAGCAGGAGATCCACTGAAGCTTTCTTT.

The gene calls are TRBV2 and TRBJ1-1; D is perhaps TRBD1 (5 bases). There are 15 residues in the CDR3. From germline, CDR1 is SNHLY and CDR2 FYNNEI. Trimming pared 2 bases from V and 1 base from J, leaving 11 bases between. CDR3 bases: TGTGCCAGCAGTGAACAAGGGGCCAGGAACACTGAAGCTTTCTTT. Its translation is CASSEQGARNTEAFF.

In regard to this clone: Other DNA sequences in the same sample also yield this CDR3. The chain has TRBV5-1 and TRBJ2-7; D remains unclear. The CDR3 runs 14 residues. Germline CDR1 SGHRS, CDR2 YFSETQ. V lost 4 bases to trimming and J lost 1 base, with 12 bases between them. DNA of the CDR3: TGCGCCAGCAGCCAAGACTCGCTTTCCTACGAGCAGTACTTC. Protein: CASSQDSLSYEQYF.

This clone was observed a single time. The rearrangement uses TRBV5-1 and TRBJ1-4; possibly TRBD1 for D (5 bases). From germline, CDR1 is SGHRS and CDR2 YFSETQ. The CDR3 consists of 13 residues. The CDR3 sequence: CPRVGRPNEKLFF. The CDR3 DNA reads TGCCCACGAGTGGGGCGGCCTAATGAAAAACTGTTTTTT.

V and J are TRBV12-3 or TRBV12-4 and TRBJ2-4, with a tentative D call TRBD2 (6 bases). V was clipped by 3 bases and J by 6 bases, with 6 bases between them. This CDR3 is built from 12 residues. DNA for the CDR3: TGTGCCAGCAGTTTCGGGGGAAACATTCAGTACTTC. It codes for CASSFGGNIQYF.

This clone was detected only once. This chain uses TRBV11-2 with TRBJ2-1; the match to TRBD2 covers 12 bases. J lost 7 bases, V lost 5 bases, and 12 bases had no gene match. Germline V gene lookup returns CDR1 SGHAT and CDR2 FQNNGV. The CDR3 spans 17 residues. The CDR3 sequence: CASSPSTGTSGSNEQFF. CDR3 nucleotides: TGTGCCAGCAGCCCATCCACCGGGACTAGCGGGTCTAATGAGCAGTTCTTC.

The genes are TRBV12-3 or TRBV12-4 and TRBJ1-5, with TRBD1 as a possible D gene (5 bases). The CDR3 sequence is 11 residues long. Trimming removed 3 bases at V and 11 bases at J, with 8 bases between. The CDR3 region has the DNA TGTGCCAGCAGTTTGGGCAGGGCCCAGCATTTT. This sequence encodes CASSLGRAQHF.

J is TRBJ2-5 and V is TRBV27, with 9 bases lining up with TRBD2. V was pared by 4 bases and J by 2 bases, with 8 bases of the junction left unmatched. CDR3 length: 16 residues. Germline values: CDR1 MNHEY, CDR2 SMNVEV (reference sequence). Written as DNA, the CDR3 is TGTGCCAGCAGTTCCTTGGGAACTAGCGGGCAAGAGACCCAGTACTTC. Its protein is CASSSLGTSGQETQYF.

This chain uses TRBV6-2 or TRBV6-3 with TRBJ2-7, with 7 bases that match TRBD2. The CDR3 is 13 amino acids. V shed 5 bases and J 0 bases; nucleotides not matched to a gene: 1. CDR1 MNHEY and CDR2 SVGEGT come from the germline V gene. The CDR3 DNA reads as TGTGCCAGCAGTAGGACTAGCTCCTACGAGCAGTACTTC. Translation gives CASSRTSSYEQYF.